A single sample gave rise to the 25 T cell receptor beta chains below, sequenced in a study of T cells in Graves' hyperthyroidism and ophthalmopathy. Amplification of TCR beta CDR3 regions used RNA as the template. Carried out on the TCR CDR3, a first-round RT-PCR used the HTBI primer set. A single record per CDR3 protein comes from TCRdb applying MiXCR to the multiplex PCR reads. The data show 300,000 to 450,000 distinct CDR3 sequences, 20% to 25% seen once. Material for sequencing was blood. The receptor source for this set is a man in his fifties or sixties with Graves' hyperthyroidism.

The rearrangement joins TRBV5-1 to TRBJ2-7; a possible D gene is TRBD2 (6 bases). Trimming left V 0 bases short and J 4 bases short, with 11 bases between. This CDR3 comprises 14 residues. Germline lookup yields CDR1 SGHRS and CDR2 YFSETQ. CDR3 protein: CASSLDWDSYEQYF. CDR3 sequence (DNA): TGCGCCAGCAGCTTGGACTGGGACTCTTACGAGCAGTACTTC. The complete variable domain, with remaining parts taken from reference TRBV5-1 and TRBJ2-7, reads KAGVTQTPRYLIKTRGQQVTLSCSPISGHRSVSWYQQTPGQGLQFLFEYFSETQRNKGNFPGRFSGRQFSNSRSEMNVSTLELGDSALYLCASSLDWDSYEQYFGPGTRLTVT.

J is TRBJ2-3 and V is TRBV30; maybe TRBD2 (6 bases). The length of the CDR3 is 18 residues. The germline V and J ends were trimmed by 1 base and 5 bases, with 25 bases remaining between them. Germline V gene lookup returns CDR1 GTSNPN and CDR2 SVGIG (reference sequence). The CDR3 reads CAWSGRGAAGGVKDTQYF. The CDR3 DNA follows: TGTGCCTGGAGTGGGCGCGGGGCCGCCGGGGGTGTCAAAGATACGCAGTATTTT. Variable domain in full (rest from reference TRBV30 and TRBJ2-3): SQTIHQWPATLVQPVGSPLSLECTVEGTSNPNLYWYRQAAGRGLQLLFYSVGIGQISSEVPQNLSASRPQDRQFILSSKKLLLSDSGFYLCAWSGRGAAGGVKDTQYFGPGTRLTVL.

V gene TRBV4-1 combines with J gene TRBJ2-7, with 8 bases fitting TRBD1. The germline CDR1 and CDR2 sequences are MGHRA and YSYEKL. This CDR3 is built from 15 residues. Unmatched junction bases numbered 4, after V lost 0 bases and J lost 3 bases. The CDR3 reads CASSQDGTGGYEQYF. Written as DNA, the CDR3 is TGCGCCAGCAGCCAAGATGGAACAGGGGGCTACGAGCAGTACTTC.

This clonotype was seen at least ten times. The CDR3 protein is CASSQDLGNEQFF. The DNA of the CDR3 is TGTGCCAGCAGCCAAGACTTGGGCAATGAGCAGTTCTTC. The V call is TRBV14, the J call TRBJ2-1, with unresolved D. V was pared by 0 bases and J by 6 bases, with 6 bases between. CDR1 SGHDN and CDR2 FVKESK come from the germline V gene. There are 13 residues in the CDR3.

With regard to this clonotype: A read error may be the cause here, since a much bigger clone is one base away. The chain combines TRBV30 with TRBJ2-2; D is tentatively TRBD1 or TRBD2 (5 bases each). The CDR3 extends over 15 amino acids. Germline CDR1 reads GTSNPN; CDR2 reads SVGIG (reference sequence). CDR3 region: CAWSVLGDLAGEPFF. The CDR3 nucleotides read TGTGCCTGGAGTGTACTGGGGGACCTCGCCGGGGAGCCGTTTTTT. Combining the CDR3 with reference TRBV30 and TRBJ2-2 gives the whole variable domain SQTIHQWPATLVQPVGSPLSLECTVEGTSNPNLYWYRQAAGRGLQLLFYSVGIGQISSEVPQNLSASRPQDRQFILSSKKLLLSDSGFYLCAWSVLGDLAGEPFFGEGSRLTVL.

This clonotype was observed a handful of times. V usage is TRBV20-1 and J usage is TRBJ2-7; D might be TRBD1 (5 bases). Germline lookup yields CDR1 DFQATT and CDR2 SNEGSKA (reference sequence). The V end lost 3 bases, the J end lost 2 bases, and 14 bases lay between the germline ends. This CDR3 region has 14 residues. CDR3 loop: CSASQARDPYEQYF. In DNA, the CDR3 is TGCAGTGCTAGTCAGGCCAGGGATCCCTACGAGCAGTACTTC.

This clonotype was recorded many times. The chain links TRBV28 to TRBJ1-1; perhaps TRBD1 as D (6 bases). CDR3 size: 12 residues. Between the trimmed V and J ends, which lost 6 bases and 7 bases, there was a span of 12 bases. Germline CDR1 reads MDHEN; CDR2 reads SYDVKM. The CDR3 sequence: CASSRDNYEAFF. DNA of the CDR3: TGTGCCAGCAGCCGGGACAACTATGAAGCTTTCTTT.

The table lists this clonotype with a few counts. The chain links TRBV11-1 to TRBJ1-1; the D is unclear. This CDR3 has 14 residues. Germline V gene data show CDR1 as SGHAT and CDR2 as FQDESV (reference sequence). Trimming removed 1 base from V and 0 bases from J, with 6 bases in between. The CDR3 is CASSLGLVNTEAFF. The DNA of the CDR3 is TGTGCCAGCAGCTTAGGCCTGGTGAACACTGAAGCTTTCTTT.

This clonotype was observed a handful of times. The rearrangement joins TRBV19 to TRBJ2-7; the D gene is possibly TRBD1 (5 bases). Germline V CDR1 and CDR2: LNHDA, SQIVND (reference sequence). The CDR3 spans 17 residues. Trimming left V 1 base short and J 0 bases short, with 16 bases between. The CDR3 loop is CASSIALRADSSYEQYF. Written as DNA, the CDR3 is TGTGCCAGTAGTATAGCCCTAAGAGCCGACAGCTCCTACGAGCAGTACTTC. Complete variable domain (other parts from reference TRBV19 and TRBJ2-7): DGGITQSPKYLFRKEGQNVTLSCEQNLNHDAMYWYRQDPGQGLRLIYYSQIVNDFQKGDIAEGYSVSREKKESFPLTVTSAQKNPTAFYLCASSIALRADSSYEQYFGPGTRLTVT.

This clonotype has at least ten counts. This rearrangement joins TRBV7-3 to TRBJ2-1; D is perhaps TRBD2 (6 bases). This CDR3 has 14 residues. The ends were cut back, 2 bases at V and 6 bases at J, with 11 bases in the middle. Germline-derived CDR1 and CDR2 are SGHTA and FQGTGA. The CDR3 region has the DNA TGTGCCAGCAGCTTAGCGGAGGGTCCCAATGAGCAGTTCTTC. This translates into CASSLAEGPNEQFF.

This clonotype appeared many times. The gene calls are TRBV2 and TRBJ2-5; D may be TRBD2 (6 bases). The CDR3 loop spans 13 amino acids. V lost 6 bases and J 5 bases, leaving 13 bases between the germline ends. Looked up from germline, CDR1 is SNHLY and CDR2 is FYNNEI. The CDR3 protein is CASRDDGGETQYF. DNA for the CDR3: TGTGCCAGCAGAGATGACGGGGGTGAGACCCAGTACTTC.

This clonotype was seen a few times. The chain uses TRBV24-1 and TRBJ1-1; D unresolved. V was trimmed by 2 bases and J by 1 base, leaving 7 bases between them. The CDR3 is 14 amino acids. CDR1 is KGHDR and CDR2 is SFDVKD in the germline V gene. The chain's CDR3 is CATSDSHSNTEAFF. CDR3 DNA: TGTGCCACCAGTGATTCACATTCGAACACTGAAGCTTTCTTT.

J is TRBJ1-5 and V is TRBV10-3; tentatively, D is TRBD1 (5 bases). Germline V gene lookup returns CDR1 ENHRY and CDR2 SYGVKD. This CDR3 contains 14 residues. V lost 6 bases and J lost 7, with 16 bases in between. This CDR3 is CAIRAGGVAQPQHF. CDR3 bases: TGTGCCATCAGGGCGGGGGGTGTGGCGCAGCCCCAGCATTTT.

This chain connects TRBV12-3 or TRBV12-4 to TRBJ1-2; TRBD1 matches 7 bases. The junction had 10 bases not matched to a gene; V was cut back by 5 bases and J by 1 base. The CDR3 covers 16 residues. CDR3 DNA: TGTGCCAGCAGTCTCCAGGGGGGCCCCTTTAACTATGGCTACACCTTC. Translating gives CASSLQGGPFNYGYTF.

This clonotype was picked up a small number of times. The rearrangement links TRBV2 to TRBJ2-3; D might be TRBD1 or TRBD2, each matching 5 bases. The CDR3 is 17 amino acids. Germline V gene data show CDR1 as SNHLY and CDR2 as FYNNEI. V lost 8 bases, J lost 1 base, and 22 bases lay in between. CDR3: CASSLLQGPHGTDTQYF. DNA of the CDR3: TGTGCCAGCTCACTCCTCCAGGGACCCCATGGCACAGATACGCAGTATTTT.

In nucleotides, the CDR3 is TGCAGCGTTGAGCCAGCCGGCGGGGAGACCCAGTACTTC. Translated: CSVEPAGGETQYF. The rearrangement uses TRBV29-1 and TRBJ2-5; tentatively, D is TRBD2 (5 bases). Germline assignment: CDR1 SQVTM and CDR2 ANQGSEA. With 3 bases removed from V and 5 bases from J, the gap between germline ends came to 13 bases. CDR3 size: 13 residues.

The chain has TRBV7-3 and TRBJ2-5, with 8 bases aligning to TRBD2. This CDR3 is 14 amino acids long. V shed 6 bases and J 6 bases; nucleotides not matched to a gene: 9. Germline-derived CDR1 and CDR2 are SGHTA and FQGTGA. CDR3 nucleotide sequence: TGTGCCAGCAGTCCTTCCAGCGGGAGTAAGACCCAGTACTTC. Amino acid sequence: CASSPSSGSKTQYF.

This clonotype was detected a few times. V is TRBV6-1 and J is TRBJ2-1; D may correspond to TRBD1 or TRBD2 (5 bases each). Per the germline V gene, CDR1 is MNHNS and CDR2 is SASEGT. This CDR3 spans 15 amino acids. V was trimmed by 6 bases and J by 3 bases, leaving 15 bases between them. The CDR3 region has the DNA TGTGCCAGCAGGAATGCGGAGAGGGGCTACAATGAGCAGTTCTTC. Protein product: CASRNAERGYNEQFF.

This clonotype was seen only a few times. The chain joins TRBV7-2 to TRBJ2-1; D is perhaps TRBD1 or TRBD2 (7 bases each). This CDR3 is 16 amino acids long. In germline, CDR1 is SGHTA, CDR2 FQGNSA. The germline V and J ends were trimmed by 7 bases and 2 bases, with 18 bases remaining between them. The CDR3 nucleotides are TGTGCCAGCACAGGGGGGGGCAGGCGGACCTACAATGAGCAGTTCTTC. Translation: CASTGGGRRTYNEQFF.

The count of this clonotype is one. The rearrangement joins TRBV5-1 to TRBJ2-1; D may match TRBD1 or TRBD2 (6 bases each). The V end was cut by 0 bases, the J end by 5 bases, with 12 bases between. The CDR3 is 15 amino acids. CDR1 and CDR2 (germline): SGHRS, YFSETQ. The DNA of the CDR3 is TGCGCCAGCAGCTTGGGAGAGGGGGGACACAATGAGCAGTTCTTC. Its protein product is CASSLGEGGHNEQFF.

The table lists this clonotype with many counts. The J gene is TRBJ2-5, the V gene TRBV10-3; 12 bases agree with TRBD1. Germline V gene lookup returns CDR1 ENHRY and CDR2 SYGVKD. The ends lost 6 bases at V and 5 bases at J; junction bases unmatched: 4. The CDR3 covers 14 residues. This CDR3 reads CAIRPGQGAETQYF. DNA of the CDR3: TGTGCCATCAGACCGGGACAGGGGGCTGAGACCCAGTACTTC.

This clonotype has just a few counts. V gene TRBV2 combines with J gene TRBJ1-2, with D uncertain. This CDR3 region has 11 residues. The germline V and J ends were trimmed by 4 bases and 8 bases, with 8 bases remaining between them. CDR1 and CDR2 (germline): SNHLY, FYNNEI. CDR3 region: CASSGSWGYTF. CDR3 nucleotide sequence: TGTGCCAGCAGTGGGTCCTGGGGCTACACCTTC.

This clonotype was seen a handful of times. In nucleotides, the CDR3 is TGCGCCAGCAGCATACCGGGACAGGGGGCCAAAAACATTCAGTACTTC. Translated: CASSIPGQGAKNIQYF. The V and J genes are TRBV5-1 and TRBJ2-4; 10 positions agree with TRBD1. The trim removed 4 bases at V and 1 base at J, leaving 5 bases unmatched. Germline V CDR1 and CDR2: SGHRS, YFSETQ. The CDR3 consists of 16 residues.

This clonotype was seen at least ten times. This CDR3 is CASSLTPGTSNEQFF. The CDR3 DNA follows: TGTGCCAGCAGTTTAACCCCCGGGACATCCAATGAGCAGTTCTTC. The chain employs TRBV6-1 and TRBJ2-1; maybe TRBD1 (6 bases). V was clipped by 5 bases and J by 6 bases, with 17 bases between them. This CDR3 has 15 residues. Germline lookup yields CDR1 MNHNS and CDR2 SASEGT.

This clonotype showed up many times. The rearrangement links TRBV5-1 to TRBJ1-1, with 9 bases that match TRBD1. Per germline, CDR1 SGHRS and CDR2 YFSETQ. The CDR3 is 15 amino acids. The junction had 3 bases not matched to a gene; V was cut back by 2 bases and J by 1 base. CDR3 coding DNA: TGCGCCAGCAGCTTATCGGGACAGGGGAACACTGAAGCTTTCTTT. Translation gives CASSLSGQGNTEAFF.